This TCR beta chain was profiled in a study of T-cell reconstitution after alpha-beta-depleted transplantation in children. General study results and limits: Some patients owed their high day-60 TCRbeta diversity to surviving recipient T cells and thymic progenitors. When one year had passed after transplant, most T-cell counts and diversity came from newly produced T cells. As was reported, about two months after transplant, alpha-beta T cells came from several hundred expanded graft clones.

It was with unique molecular identifiers that the TCRbeta library was prepared. In TCRdb, the PCR reads were re-called with MiXCR into one record per CDR3 protein. The sample carries about 580,000 distinct CDR3 sequences, approximately 30% recorded once. V shed 1 base and J shed 2 bases, with 10 bases lying between them. The CDR3 totals 15 residues. Looked up from germline, CDR1 is MNHNS and CDR2 is SASEGT. A few counts support this clonotype. Its antigen is unidentified. Sequenced material: PBMCs, taken before TCRalphabeta/CD19-depleted stem cell transplant. V gene TRBV6-1 combines with J gene TRBJ2-3; D gene ambiguous. This receptor was taken from a boy under two years old with Wiskott-Aldrich syndrome, due to receive a stem cell transplant. CDR3 nucleotides: TGTGCCAGCAGTGAAGTCCGCGGCTACACAGATACGCAGTATTTT. Its translation: CASSEVRGYTDTQYF.